This TCR beta chain derives from a study of T cell responses to AZD1222 COVID-19 vaccine. Generated by immunoSEQ multiplex PCR, the TCRdb table keeps only in-frame clones and is missing some. The sample lists roughly 80,000 clones; 75% to 95% were seen once. General study points: It was only six AZD1222 recipients who were seropositive at baseline. Repertoires were obtained only post-peak T cell response. The donor cohort was predominantly white British with a female majority, and clonal diversity may have been underestimated.

Per germline, CDR1 SGHTA and CDR2 FQGNSA. The CDR3 totals 12 residues. V was trimmed by 3 bases and J by 10 bases, leaving 13 bases between them. This clone was seen just once. Its antigen is not known. The V call is TRBV7-2, the J call TRBJ2-7, with D perhaps matching TRBD1 (5 bases). This clonotype originated in an adult in good health. The sample consisted of peripheral blood, taken on day 0 of MenACWY control vaccination. CDR3 coding DNA: TGTGCCAGCAGCTTTGGGGAAGGGGATCAGTACTTC. This translates into CASSFGEGDQYF.